The text below deals with one T cell receptor beta chain. Germline V gene data show CDR1 as DFQATT and CDR2 as SNEGSKA (reference sequence). V dropped 5 bases and J dropped 2; count of bases not matched to a gene: 8. The CDR3 has 15 residues. A J-beta primer mix and a sample-barcoded 5' primer were used in a second PCR of roughly 6 to 11 cycles. TCRdb ran MiXCR on the 5' RACE reads and lists one entry per CDR3 protein. The repertoire holds fewer than 1,000,000 distinct CDR3 sequences, with around 45% as singletons. The data originate from a study of blood T cells in healthy people across ages. This sequence joins TRBV20-1 and TRBJ2-3, with 9 bases identical to TRBD2. The sequenced material came from blood. The origin of this receptor is an elderly man in good health. The CDR3 here is CSAGEREVTTDTQYF. The CDR3 DNA is TGCAGTGCTGGGGAGCGGGAGGTAACCACAGATACGCAGTATTTT.